The sequence of this T cell receptor beta chain was determined in a study of tumor-infiltrating lymphocytes in primary liver carcinoma (dated by TCRdb to the late 2010s). As for the study more broadly: Between late 2015 and March 2016, a few patients in China with histopathologically diagnosed primary liver carcinoma had surgical resection. The tumors of the five patients were staged as T1-T3 N0M0, with maximum diameters ranging from roughly 4.2 to 10 cm. Of the five patients, three men and two women aged 30 to 69 years, four had hepatocellular carcinoma and one had combined HCC and intrahepatic cholangiocarcinoma. A total of 35 or so specimens from 5 patients underwent TCRbeta repertoire sequencing, comprising some 25 tumor regions, 5 adjacent noncancerous liver tissues and 5 peripheral blood samples. TCRbeta repertoire sequencing, expression microarrays and whole-exome sequencing were combined in the study across five regions of each liver tumor, with adjacent normal tissue and blood also included. Samples yielded roughly 3.5 to 8 million productive TCRbeta reads; read depth did not differ significantly between tissue types. Reproducibility between technical replicate repertoires was high, with correlation coefficients above 0.95 and mean shared-clone rates about 0.89. What the study reported, not specific to this receptor: Because only the TCR beta chain was sequenced and unpaired alpha chains were not captured, true repertoire diversity is likely underestimated. Bulk unsorted samples precluded comparing CD4+ and CD8+ T cell repertoires. Repertoire overlap was found to be higher between tumor regions (mean approximately 36%) than between tumor-adjacent (roughly 17%) or tumor-blood (around 14%) pairs, consistent with antigen-driven expansion. The top 250 clones accounted for a significantly greater share of the repertoire in tumors than in blood (p = 0.039). With just a few patients in the study, the authors point out that the findings should be validated in a larger study.

The CDR3, from cysteine to phenylalanine, totals 13 residues. Just CDR3 DNA is preserved here, 39 bases in frame from base 1. The germline V gene (reference sequence) specifies SEHNR as CDR1 and FQNEAQ as CDR2. The junction shows trimming of 5 bases on V and 2 bases on J, plus 9 bases between the germline ends. Using a constant-region primer and ProtoScript II reverse transcriptase, TCRbeta-specific cDNA was reverse-transcribed from about 460 ng total RNA. TCRbeta libraries were built with three nested multiplex PCR rounds, a slightly modified ARM-PCR procedure. Each of the first two PCR rounds ran for approximately 10 cycles and used multiplex TRBV1-TRBV30 forward primers together with a Cbeta reverse primer. A final 25-cycle PCR with Deep VentR polymerase added sample barcodes and Illumina adapters. Before sequencing, amplicons of 200-500 bp were purified from gel using a QIAquick gel extraction kit. The TCRbeta amplicons were sequenced with 250-bp paired-end reads on an Illumina HiSeq 2500. The original methods were these. Reads were quality-trimmed with Trimmomatic v0.33, and paired reads were merged with FLASH v1.2.11 to recover full CDR3 sequences. V, D and J germline segments were assigned to the rearranged TCRbeta sequences by MiGEC v1.2.1b. VDJtools v1.0.0 computed clonotype statistics and Shannon-Wiener diversity indices. To reduce sampling bias, subsequent analyses other than the diversity analysis used only the 250 most abundant clonotypes in each sample. The public reads were reanalyzed by TCRdb: fastp trimming at Q25, MiXCR alignment, in-frame beta chains only. Identical CDR3 protein sequences are pooled into one entry, listed with their most common genes and DNA. The V and J calls reflect TCRdb's pipeline rather than the authors' work. For this sample the table gives a few hundred thousand distinct CDR3 sequences, of which more than 55% were detected only once. The ten largest clones take up approximately 15% of the sample.

Blood RNA was extracted from unsorted whole blood with TRIzol reagent; germline DNA came from the DNeasy Blood & Tissue kit. Patients had chronic HBV infection and were treatment-naive at sampling. Around 4 milliliters of peripheral blood were collected into K2EDTA tubes before surgery. Comments on this clonotype: Its cognate antigen has yet to be identified. Per-base quality was not reported, and no clone a single base away is much larger than it.

The sequence links TRBV7-9 to TRBJ1-2; TRBD1 might be the D gene, on 5 matching bases. The sequence derives from a woman aged 25 to 39 with primary liver carcinoma and hepatitis B virus infection. The sample taken for sequencing was peripheral blood. The DNA sequence follows: TGTGCCAGCAGCCTGACAGAGAACTATGGCTACACCTTC. Its amino acids are CASSLTENYGYTF.